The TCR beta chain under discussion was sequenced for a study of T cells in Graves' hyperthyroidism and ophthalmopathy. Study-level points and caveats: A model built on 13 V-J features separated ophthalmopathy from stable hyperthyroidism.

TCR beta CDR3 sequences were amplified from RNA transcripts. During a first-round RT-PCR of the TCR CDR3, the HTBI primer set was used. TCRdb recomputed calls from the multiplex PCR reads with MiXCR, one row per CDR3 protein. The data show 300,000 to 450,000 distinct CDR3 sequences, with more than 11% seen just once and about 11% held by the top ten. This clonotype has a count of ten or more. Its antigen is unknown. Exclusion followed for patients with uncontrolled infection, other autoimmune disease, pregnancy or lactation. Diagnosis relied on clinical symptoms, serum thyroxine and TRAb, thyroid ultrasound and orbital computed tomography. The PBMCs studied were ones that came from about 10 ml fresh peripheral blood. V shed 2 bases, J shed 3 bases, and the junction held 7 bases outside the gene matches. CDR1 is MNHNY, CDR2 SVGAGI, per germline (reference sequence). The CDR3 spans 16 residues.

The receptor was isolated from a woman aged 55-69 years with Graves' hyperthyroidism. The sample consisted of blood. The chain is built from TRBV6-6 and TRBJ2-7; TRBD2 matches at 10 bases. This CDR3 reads CASSYPSASGSYEQYF. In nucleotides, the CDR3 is TGTGCCAGCAGTTACCCTTCGGCTAGCGGGAGCTACGAGCAGTACTTC.